Each of the 26 T cell receptor beta chains below was sequenced from the same sample in a study of OX40 agonist ivuxolimab in advanced cancers. Here immunoSEQ multiplex PCR was the method, and the copy in TCRdb shows in-frame clones only, minus some. The sample lists some 86,000 clones; about 90% were seen once. Here the sequenced sample was CD4+ or CD8+ T cells sorted from blood, taken in a trial of the OX40 agonist ivuxolimab. Receptors originate from an adult with an advanced solid tumor such as melanoma, head and neck, liver or kidney cancer.

DNA of the CDR3: TGTGCCAGCAGCGCGGGACAGGGGGGGAACACTGAAGCTTTCTTT. Translation gives CASSAGQGGNTEAFF. The rearrangement joins TRBV7-8 to TRBJ1-1; 11 bases fit TRBD1. Trimming took 5 bases from V and 1 from J; bases not matched to a gene: 3. The CDR3 has 15 residues. Germline lookup yields CDR1 SGHVS and CDR2 FQNEAQ.

The CDR3 DNA reads as TGTGCCAGCAGCTTGATGGGAAACCAAGAGACCCAGTACTTC. Translated: CASSLMGNQETQYF. The chain couples TRBV5-6 to TRBJ2-5; D is ambiguous. Per germline, CDR1 SGHDT and CDR2 YYEEEE. The CDR3 totals 14 residues. The V and J ends lost 1 base and 0 bases respectively, with 7 bases between them.

The CDR3 DNA reads as TGTGCCAGCAGAACTCGGACAGTCTCCAATCAGCCCCAGCATTTT. This encodes CASRTRTVSNQPQHF. This chain uses TRBV6-5 with TRBJ1-5; possibly TRBD1 for D (6 bases). CDR1 and CDR2 from the germline V gene are MNHEY and SVGAGI. The CDR3 extends over 15 amino acids. With 6 bases removed from V and 3 bases from J, the gap between germline ends came to 15 bases.

The rearrangement links TRBV14 to TRBJ2-5; tentative D call: TRBD2 (6 bases). The CDR3 sequence is 16 residues long. The V gene's germline CDR1 is SGHDN and CDR2 FVKESK. The V and J ends lost 4 bases and 1 base respectively, with 16 bases between them. In DNA form, the CDR3 reads TGTGCCAGCAGCCCGCATCGGGGGTCCTTCCAAGAGACCCAGTACTTC. It is translated as CASSPHRGSFQETQYF.

The chain couples TRBV28 to TRBJ2-5; unclear D gene. This CDR3 contains 15 residues. V lost 2 bases, J lost 0 bases, and 10 bases lay in between. The germline gives CDR1 MDHEN, CDR2 SYDVKM. CDR3 sequence (DNA): TGTGCCAGCAGTTTAAATTTAGGGTACCAAGAGACCCAGTACTTC. It specifies CASSLNLGYQETQYF.

The rearrangement links TRBV2 to TRBJ1-1, with 9 bases fitting TRBD1. V lost 3 bases and J lost 3; bases outside the gene matches: 2. Germline values: CDR1 SNHLY, CDR2 FYNNEI. CDR3 size: 14 residues. The CDR3 coding sequence is TGTGCCAGCAGTGATACAGGGGGCGACACTGAAGCTTTCTTT. Protein sequence: CASSDTGGDTEAFF.

The genes are TRBV5-1 and TRBJ1-5; TRBD1 is a possible D gene (5 bases). Between the trimmed V and J ends, which lost 5 bases and 2 bases, there was a span of 14 bases. The CDR3 sequence is 15 residues long. Germline values: CDR1 SGHRS, CDR2 YFSETQ. CDR3 nucleotide sequence: TGCGCCAGCAGGGCAGGACATGAAGGCAATCAGCCCCAGCATTTT. Translation gives CASRAGHEGNQPQHF.

The rearrangement links TRBV28 to TRBJ2-3; D might be TRBD1 (6 bases). The germline V gene has CDR1 MDHEN and CDR2 SYDVKM. The CDR3 consists of 16 residues. The V end lost 4 bases, the J end lost 4 bases, and 18 bases lay between the germline ends. The CDR3 DNA reads as TGTGCCAGCAGTTCACAGGGTACCAGGAGCGCAGATACGCAGTATTTT. Its translation: CASSSQGTRSADTQYF.

This rearrangement joins TRBV19 to TRBJ2-3, with 8 positions matching TRBD2. This CDR3 comprises 15 residues. Germline assignment: CDR1 LNHDA and CDR2 SQIVND (reference sequence). The junction had 11 bases not matched to a gene; V was cut back by 5 bases and J by 7 bases. The CDR3 DNA reads TGTGCCAGTAGTTCAGGGACTAGTAGTAGGAATACGCAGTATTTT. The encoded protein is CASSSGTSSRNTQYF.

The gene calls are TRBV6-1 and TRBJ1-2, with D perhaps matching TRBD1 (5 bases). V lost 3 bases and J 4 bases, leaving 9 bases between the germline ends. Per the germline V gene, CDR1 is MNHNS and CDR2 is SASEGT. The CDR3 is 13 residues long. CDR3: CASSDRALYGYTF. Here the CDR3 DNA reads TGTGCCAGCAGTGACAGGGCCCTCTATGGCTACACCTTC.

This clone was seen a single time. This chain links TRBV5-5 with TRBJ1-1; the D is unclear. The CDR3 has 12 residues. The V gene lost 0 bases and the J gene lost 11 bases, with 11 bases spanning the gap. CDR1 is SGHKS, CDR2 YYEKEE, per germline (reference sequence). DNA of the CDR3: TGTGCCAGCAGCTTGGAGAGGTCAGCGGCTTTCTTT. Protein sequence: CASSLERSAAFF.

The chain carries TRBV2 and TRBJ2-5, with D perhaps matching TRBD2 (5 bases). CDR1 and CDR2 (germline): SNHLY, FYNNEI. The CDR3 is 15 amino acids. Trimming pared 2 bases from V and 5 bases from J, leaving 15 bases between. The CDR3 region has the DNA TGTGCCAGCAGTGAAAGCGGTGCGCGCGGCGAGACCCAGTACTTC. Its translation is CASSESGARGETQYF.

The chain recombines TRBV5-1 with TRBJ2-7; D remains ambiguous. The CDR3 is made up of 15 amino acids. Germline V CDR1 and CDR2: SGHRS, YFSETQ. Trimming cost V 0 bases and J 1 base, with 11 bases left between them. The CDR3 DNA is TGCGCCAGCAGCTTGGGACCGCTGATATCCTACGAGCAGTACTTC. Its translation: CASSLGPLISYEQYF. Together with reference TRBV5-1 and TRBJ2-7, the CDR3 gives the full variable domain: KAGVTQTPRYLIKTRGQQVTLSCSPISGHRSVSWYQQTPGQGLQFLFEYFSETQRNKGNFPGRFSGRQFSNSRSEMNVSTLELGDSALYLCASSLGPLISYEQYFGPGTRLTVT.

In this sample, this clone turned up once. This chain connects TRBV9 to TRBJ2-2, with 8 nucleotides matching TRBD2. V gave up 2 bases and J gave up 0 bases; unmatched junction bases: 3. CDR3 length: 16 amino acids. The germline V gene encodes CDR1 SGDLS and CDR2 YYNGEE. The DNA of the CDR3 is TGTGCCAGCAGCGTTGCGGGGGGCGCGAACACCGGGGAGCTGTTTTTT. It yields the protein CASSVAGGANTGELFF.

The rearrangement joins TRBV10-1 to TRBJ1-1; 10 bases agree with TRBD1. This CDR3 has 15 amino acids. V gave up 0 bases and J gave up 11 bases; unmatched junction bases: 9. The germline CDR1 and CDR2 sequences are WNHNN and SYGVQD (reference sequence). The CDR3 DNA reads as TGCGCCAGCAGTGAGTCCGGTGACAGGGGGCGAGGCGCTTTCTTT. Protein sequence: CASSESGDRGRGAFF.

This clone was seen a handful of times. This sequence joins TRBV10-3 and TRBJ1-5; D remains unclear. The germline V gene encodes CDR1 ENHRY and CDR2 SYGVKD. The CDR3 is 14 residues long. The germline V and J ends were trimmed by 0 bases and 4 bases, with 7 bases remaining between them. The CDR3 nucleotides read TGTGCCATCAGTGAGTCGGATCAAAATCAGCCCCAGCATTTT. Translating it yields CAISESDQNQPQHF.

This chain uses TRBV6-1 with TRBJ1-2; 7 bases fit TRBD1. V was pared by 5 bases and J by 8 bases, with 11 bases of the junction left unmatched. CDR1 and CDR2 from the germline V gene are MNHNS and SASEGT. CDR3 length: 14 amino acids. CDR3 bases: TGTGCCAGCAGTTCGAGACAGGGCGTGGGAGGCTACACCTTC. Its protein is CASSSRQGVGGYTF.

This clone has only one observation. This rearrangement joins TRBV27 to TRBJ1-5; TRBD1 is a possible D gene (6 bases). Trimming took 5 bases from V and 6 from J, leaving 20 bases between them. The V gene's germline CDR1 is MNHEY and CDR2 SMNVEV (reference sequence). The CDR3 runs to 16 residues. This CDR3 is CASSPLSRGRGQPQHF. For the CDR3, the DNA is TGTGCCAGCAGTCCCCTTTCAAGGGGCAGGGGTCAGCCCCAGCATTTT.

The genes are TRBV5-1 and TRBJ2-1, with TRBD2 matching over 14 bases. Germline trimming cut 3 bases from V and 7 bases from J; bases unmatched to any gene: 3. This CDR3 has 15 amino acids. In germline, CDR1 is SGHRS, CDR2 YFSETQ. Here the CDR3 DNA reads TGCGCCAGCAGCTCATGGACTAGCGGGGGGAATGAGCAGTTCTTC. Translating gives CASSSWTSGGNEQFF.

This chain joins TRBV28 and TRBJ1-6, with D possibly TRBD1 on 6 matching bases. V lost 7 bases and J lost 7, with 20 bases in between. CDR3 size: 16 residues. Germline CDR1 reads MDHEN; CDR2 reads SYDVKM. CDR3 in amino acids: CASTFLGAGQNSPLHF. The DNA for the CDR3 is TGTGCCAGCACCTTCTTGGGGGCAGGGCAGAATTCACCCCTCCACTTT.

The V and J genes are TRBV14 and TRBJ2-2; D ambiguous. From germline, CDR1 is SGHDN and CDR2 FVKESK. The germline V and J ends were trimmed by 3 bases and 5 bases, with 22 bases remaining between them. This CDR3 has 18 amino acids. In DNA, the CDR3 is TGTGCCAGCAGCCAGTCAGAAAGGGTAGGATATCGAACCGGGGAGCTGTTTTTT. Amino acid sequence: CASSQSERVGYRTGELFF.

This sequence joins TRBV9 and TRBJ2-5, with TRBD2 matching 8 bases. The CDR3 consists of 19 residues. The V and J ends lost 0 bases and 0 bases, in that order; junction bases with no gene match: 13. CDR1 is SGDLS and CDR2 is YYNGEE in the germline V gene. CDR3 region: CASSVEAGEKPPYQETQYF. Written as DNA, the CDR3 is TGTGCCAGCAGCGTAGAAGCGGGGGAGAAACCTCCGTACCAAGAGACCCAGTACTTC.

The rearrangement uses TRBV4-1 and TRBJ1-5, with TRBD1 matching over 9 bases. The germline V gene has CDR1 MGHRA and CDR2 YSYEKL. V lost 3 bases and J lost 4; bases outside the gene matches: 1. This CDR3 comprises 14 residues. This CDR3 reads CASSQTGGNQPQHF. The CDR3 region has the DNA TGCGCCAGCAGCCAGACAGGGGGAAATCAGCCCCAGCATTTT.

The chain recombines TRBV6-5 with TRBJ2-5, with D possibly TRBD1 on 6 matching bases. The length of the CDR3 is 13 residues. V was trimmed by 1 base and J by 4 bases, leaving 7 bases between them. Germline V CDR1 and CDR2: MNHEY, SVGAGI. This chain's CDR3 is CASSYYRAETQYF. CDR3 sequence (DNA): TGTGCCAGCAGTTACTACAGGGCAGAGACCCAGTACTTC.

This chain joins TRBV11-3 and TRBJ2-1; D is ambiguous. V lost 5 bases and J 8 bases, leaving 13 bases between the germline ends. The CDR3 has 13 residues. Per germline, CDR1 SGHNT and CDR2 YENEEA. This CDR3 is CASSRSAQDEQFF. CDR3 sequence (DNA): TGTGCCAGCAGCCGCTCGGCTCAGGATGAGCAGTTCTTC.

The chain uses TRBV28 and TRBJ1-3; D gene uncertain. CDR1 and CDR2 (germline): MDHEN, SYDVKM. V was pared by 4 bases and J by 6 bases, with 1 base between. This CDR3 is 10 amino acids long. This CDR3 reads CASSSNTIYF. In DNA form, the CDR3 reads TGTGCCAGCAGTTCAAACACCATATATTTT.